This record covers a single TCR beta chain. Its antigen is currently not known. Libraries came from the immunoSEQ multiplex PCR assay. For the multiplex PCR, a mixture combining 60 forward primers for TCR Vbeta segments and 13 reverse primers for TCR Jbeta segments was used. Amplification of the CDR3 region of rearranged TCR beta genes was performed with a multiplex PCR assay on genomic DNA. The Illumina HiSeq System was used to sequence the amplified TCR beta libraries as 87-base-pair reads. The published analysis was carried out like this. Across the 700 or so repertoires, a later analysis counted tens of millions of unique TCR beta chains, roughly 11 million of which were shared by at least two donors. Raw reads were error-corrected and collapsed into unique sequences by a nearest-neighbor algorithm in which closely related sequences were merged to remove PCR and sequencing errors. CDR3 sequences were aligned to IMGT reference sequences to assign V, D and J gene segments. For a sequence to be retained, a match of at least six nucleotides to both a V gene segment and a J gene segment was required. A rearrangement counted as productive if the CDR3 had no stop codons and remained in frame with V and J, and every other rearrangement counted as non-productive. Following IMGT convention, CDR3 was defined as the stretch from the second conserved V-encoded cysteine to the conserved J-encoded phenylalanine. The earlier analysis of about 590 of the donors excluded sequences that lacked an unambiguous match to a single V gene segment. An earlier analysis of several hundred of the donors called V segments functional above 56.7% productive rearrangements and segregating when the between-donor standard deviation exceeded 5%. A statistical classification framework was built to diagnose cytomegalovirus status from the catalog of TCR beta chain sequences. A later analysis assigned V and J genes by comparing TCR nucleotide sequences with IMGT/GENE-DB human TR gene sequences. The TCRdist pipeline was used in a later analysis to assign CDR3 sequences and most-parsimonious VDJ recombination scenarios. In a later analysis, each TCR beta chain was defined by its CDR3 amino acid sequence together with its V-gene family, and reads without a unique V-gene family were excluded. A later analysis removed several hundred highly shared, low-generation-probability nucleotide sequences to deal with suspected cross-contamination and a sequencing artifact. In a later analysis, a clonal expansion index was calculated for each public chain from normalized within-repertoire ranks of inferred template counts. In a later analysis, generation probabilities were computed using a VDJ recombination model fitted to out-of-frame rearrangements, and the results were checked against IGoR. A later analysis scored TCR-TCR, TCR-HLA and TCR-CMV co-occurrence with hypergeometric tests, applying a repertoire-size bias correction to TCR pairs. To estimate false discovery rates, a later analysis permuted the HLA or CMV assignments 20 times. In a later analysis, co-occurring TCRs were grouped with DBSCAN, and TCRdist sequence similarity was added when clustering was performed within HLA-allele-positive subsets. Repertoires with fewer than 30,000 or more than 120,000 public chains were left out of co-occurrence clustering, as were about five repertoires with anomalous nucleotide sharing. TCRdb retrieved this table from immuneACCESS and kept in-frame rearrangements only. Not all clones are present; in checked studies, unresolved V genes account for under half, and no reason is known for the remainder. V and J calls and clone size come straight from that table; D and trimming were deduced from the DNA. The record for this sample contains approximately 120,000 clones. In total, the top ten clones hold 2.5% to 3% of the sample.

This specimen comes from a study of cytomegalovirus exposure and HLA in healthy donors (dated by TCRdb to about 2017). At the level of the whole study: An earlier analysis of under 600 of the donors reported 250 to 350 Gb of sequence data and 117 million unique TCR beta sequences from about 179 million T cells. Every repertoire in the discovery cohort had been generated on one and the same sequencing platform. The later analysis used no new phenotypic data to find candidate immune exposures, relying instead on TCR beta sequences and their occurrence across donors. Roughly five DR-DQ haplotypes were handled as single units for association and clustering, since linkage in the cohort was strong. HLA typing covered class I and class II loci at four-digit resolution. The study aimed to test whether signatures of past pathogen exposure could be identified by cataloging public T cell receptors. Donor age, sex, ethnicity and CMV serostatus were compiled together with the repertoire data. A later genetic analysis took genome-wide SNP genotypes for about 55% of the roughly 700 donors and used that subset as a discovery cohort. Of the roughly 390 genotyped donors, 70% to 90% were placed in the genetic ancestry cluster associated with self-reported Caucasian donors. The number of typed donors differed by locus: about 620-640 for A, B, C, DRB1 and DQB1; 522 for DQA1; 600 to 610 for DPA1; and around 450 for DPB1. A later analysis re-examined previously published TCR beta repertoires from about 670 donors and added high-resolution HLA genotyping to investigate patterns of TCR occurrence. The study profiled the T cell repertoires of 500 to 800 subjects by immunosequencing and related them to cytomegalovirus serostatus. Among 398 genotyped donors of the cohort, an average of 235,054 unique TCR beta nucleotide sequences were sequenced per donor, roughly 18% of them non-productive. To predict cytomegalovirus infection status, the study brought together high-throughput TCR immunosequencing, statistical association of individual TCRs with disease status, and machine learning. In addition to the first cohort of approximately 670 subjects, a separate validation cohort of under 150 different subjects was used. An earlier analysis of approximately 640 of the donors applied high-throughput TCR beta sequencing to assess whether each TCR beta V gene segment acted as functional or pseudogenic. Roughly 300 gigabases of sequencing data and 70 million to 95 million unique TCR sequences made up an early release that covered around 640 HLA-typed donors. Study-wide findings and limitations: A later genetic analysis associated a missense DCLRE1C variant with V-gene and J-gene trimming of TCR beta chains, and an independent cohort replicated the association. In vitro tests confirmed that a few of the cytomegalovirus-associated TCR beta chains recognize cytomegalovirus antigens. At a false discovery rate of 0.05, a later analysis linked around 15,000 TCR beta sequences to specific HLA alleles. Because the 87-base-pair reads could not distinguish some IMGT-functional V segments, including TRBV6-2 and TRBV6-3, those segments were excluded. A total of 150 to 200 TCR beta chains were listed by the study as associated with cytomegalovirus. Immune exposure information for the cohort was limited to CMV serostatus. In a later analysis, several top co-occurrence clusters were reported to appear linked to parvovirus B19, influenza, CMV and Epstein-Barr virus. When HLA alleles, especially DR and DQ, strongly co-occurred, TCR associations were difficult to assign to individual alleles. Only TCR beta chains were sequenced in this cohort, and the absence of alpha or paired-chain data limited detectable features. In an earlier analysis of under 600 of the donors, most TCR beta V segments were observed in productive rearrangements about 87% or about 30% of the time, broadly matching IMGT annotations. A further reported finding was that TCR beta sequences accurately predicted the HLA-A and HLA-B alleles for most subjects in the first cohort. A later analysis found that TCR association rates varied across HLA loci, with DRB1 alleles showing the most associated TCRs and HLA-C alleles the fewest. In a later genetic analysis, fewer N-insertions in productive TCRs were reported among donors in an Asian-associated ancestry cluster than the roughly 700-donor mean. Presence/absence analyses assumed roughly uniform sequencing depth across donors, an assumption that may not hold. A cluster of highly shared sequence variants was judged likely to be a technical artifact of the sequencing pipeline. Because HLA typing was missing for some donors at each locus, association tests included only the typed subset. The authors suggested that the approach could potentially be extended to other disease states and immunological phenotypes. In a later analysis, HLA-associated TCR beta chains showed more clonal expansion and lower generation probabilities than non-associated chains that were equally common. Most CMV-associated TCR beta chains appeared to be HLA-restricted in a later analysis, and the HLA associations seemed to be driven largely by CMV exposure. The earlier analysis of fewer than 750 of the donors excluded roughly 17 rarely observed V segments, including chromosome 9 orphons, because counts were too low. Most TCR sequences were observed very rarely across donors, whereas some public TCRs were present in many individuals. The classifier was reported to diagnose cytomegalovirus status with high specificity and sensitivity in both the original cohort and the validation cohort. Correlated functional status among segregating V segments might reflect linkage disequilibrium, but an unknown experimental factor could not be ruled out.

Trimming removed 0 bases from V and 3 bases from J, leaving 9 bases between the germline ends. Its CDR3 holds 15 amino acids, cysteine through phenylalanine. The CDR3 DNA has 45 bases and is translated from base 1. CDR1 and CDR2 were assigned from the germline V gene (reference sequence) as SEHNR and FQNEAQ. The cohort was made up of 500 to 800 healthy bone marrow donors. Cohort members were all nominally healthy when sampled, although unrecorded immune exposures were likely present. The donor was CMV seronegative and was included in the group of a few hundred seronegative cohort members. Each donor provided a peripheral blood sample, and peripheral blood mononuclear cells were used for TCR beta sequencing. Genomic DNA extraction from the blood cell samples was performed with the Qiagen DNeasy Blood Extraction Kit.

In this chain, TRBV7-9 is recombined with TRBJ1-5, and the D gene may be TRBD1, 5 bases matching. The source of this sequence is a man in his thirties or forties in good health and CMV-seronegative. Sequenced material: PBMCs. This receptor has the CDR3 CASSLAGGDNQPQHF. The nucleotide sequence is given as TGTGCCAGCAGCTTAGCGGGGGGTGACAATCAGCCCCAGCATTTT.